This T cell receptor (beta chain) is from a study of CD8 T cells in ankylosing spondylitis. Trimming left V 1 base short and J 1 base short, with 10 bases between. The V gene's germline CDR1 is LGHNA and CDR2 YNFKEQ. CDR3 length: 15 residues. For this clonotype: Its antigen is unidentified.

Findings and caveats of the study: Disease-linked clones were reportedly significantly enriched in matched ankylosing spondylitis synovial fluid. About 8 highly homologous variants made up a TCR beta motif, and this motif appeared characteristic of ankylosing spondylitis blood.

One entry per CDR3 protein, called by TCRdb with MiXCR from the 5' RACE reads. The table shows under 150,000 distinct CDR3 sequences, with approximately 8.4% occurring only once. The V and J genes are TRBV4-2 and TRBJ1-1; D remains ambiguous. Material for sequencing was synovial fluid, either unsorted or a sorted T cell fraction (not recorded which). This TCR was recovered from a male donor with ankylosing spondylitis. CDR3: CASSQGTRENTEAFF. The DNA of the CDR3 is TGTGCCAGCAGCCAAGGCACGCGTGAGAACACTGAAGCTTTCTTT.